This T cell receptor (beta chain) stems from a study of blood T cell repertoires in COVID-19. About the research overall: Samples came from the United States, Italy and Spain, spanning acute and convalescent COVID-19. The analysed material was cDNA or gDNA that came from T cells, B-cell-depleted T cells, or PBMCs.

Germline CDR1 and CDR2: LNHDA and SQIVND (reference sequence). Trimming left V 4 bases short and J 5 bases short, with 17 bases between. The CDR3 has 15 residues. Per the original data handling: Amplified reference gene primers provided the basis for estimating nucleated cell counts. Using immunoSEQ multiplex PCR, the repertoire was profiled, and TCRdb retains in-frame clones only, with some absent. V and J calls plus clone size are reproduced from that table; the DNA served to infer D and trimming. The table lists 170,000 or so clones, roughly nine tenths of them singletons. The sample comprised peripheral blood. The TCR comes from a man aged 18 to 29 who had recovered from COVID-19. The chain has TRBV19 and TRBJ1-2; a possible D gene is TRBD1 (6 bases). The CDR3 here is CASSKTGGQPYGYTF. CDR3 DNA: TGTGCCAGTAGTAAAACTGGAGGACAGCCTTATGGCTACACCTTC.